This T cell receptor (beta chain) came from a study of blood T cell repertoires in COVID-19. For the study at large: COVID-19 samples from acute and convalescent phases originated in the United States, Italy and Spain. T cells, B-cell-depleted T cells, or PBMCs provided the cDNA or gDNA that served as material.

Across 24 US areas, participants ranged in age from about 18 to 100 years. Cohorts were determined from participant-reported clinical history. This clone was observed a handful of times. Measured with immunoSEQ multiplex PCR; TCRdb has only the in-frame clones, and not every one. Among approximately 160,000 clones listed, around 83% were seen once. Trimming took 5 bases from V and 0 from J, leaving 10 bases between them. The CDR3 extends over 15 amino acids. The germline gives CDR1 SEHNR, CDR2 FQNEAQ (reference sequence). The source of this sequence is a woman aged 45-60 years in a cohort exposed to, infected with or recovered from COVID-19 (not recorded which). This sequence joins TRBV7-9 and TRBJ1-4; D unclear. Sequencing was carried out using PBMCs or T cells enriched from blood (not recorded which). The CDR3 DNA follows: TGTGCCAGCAGCCTGCTTGCGTCAACTAATGAAAAACTGTTTTTT. This sequence encodes CASSLLASTNEKLFF.